The clone carrying this T cell receptor (beta chain) was observed many times. The antigen is undetermined. These data come from a study of blood T cells in healthy people across ages. Study findings and constraints: PBMCs that were unsorted prevented a conclusive naive versus antigen-experienced comparison.

There are 15 residues in the CDR3. With V trimmed by 6 bases and J by 7 bases, 9 bases remained unmatched. The germline gives CDR1 SNHLY, CDR2 FYNNEI. Combining a sample-barcoded 5' primer with a J-beta primer mix, a second PCR ran for about 7 to 11 cycles. TCRdb itself ran the 5' RACE reads through MiXCR, one entry per CDR3 protein. The sample lists 550,000 to 800,000 distinct CDR3 sequences, around a fifth occurring once. The chain has TRBV2 and TRBJ1-4; 9 positions match TRBD1. The receptor comes from a man between 65 and 79 years old in good health. What was sequenced was blood. In DNA form, the CDR3 reads TGTGCCAGCAGGGCCACAGGGGGCGCTTTTGAAAAACTGTTTTTT. Residues: CASRATGGAFEKLFF.